Below are 19 T cell receptor beta chains sequenced from a single sample in a study of T cell responses to AZD1222 COVID-19 vaccine. TCRdb's copy holds only in-frame clones and misses some; the assay was immunoSEQ multiplex PCR. The repertoire consists of 150,000 to 200,000 clones, with about 91% occurring once and the leading ten covering 1% to 1.5%. This specimen was peripheral blood, taken 28 days after the second AZD1222 dose. These TCRs come from an adult who received the AZD1222 COVID-19 vaccine.

The sample holds one count of this clone. The V gene is TRBV25-1, the J gene TRBJ1-4; 7 bases agree with TRBD1. Germline CDR1 reads MGHDK; CDR2 reads SYGVNS. The CDR3 covers 14 residues. Unmatched junction bases numbered 4, after V lost 2 bases and J lost 7 bases. CDR3 nucleotides: TGTGCCAGCAGTGAAGTAGGGGGCGTTGAAAAACTGTTTTTT. Translated, it gives CASSEVGGVEKLFF.

The chain employs TRBV28 and TRBJ1-2, with 7 bases lining up with TRBD1. CDR1 is MDHEN and CDR2 is SYDVKM in the germline V gene. The CDR3 extends over 15 amino acids. Trimming removed 1 base from V and 4 bases from J; junction bases left unmatched: 6. CDR3 protein: CASSLLAGGGYGYTF. The DNA of the CDR3 is TGTGCCAGCAGTTTATTAGCAGGGGGTGGCTATGGCTACACCTTC.

V usage is TRBV6-1 and J usage is TRBJ1-1; D call uncertain. The CDR3 has 14 residues. Trimming shortened V by 3 bases and J by 2 bases, and 10 bases separated the two germline ends. Germline CDR1 reads MNHNS; CDR2 reads SASEGT. CDR3 residues: CASSEWNTNTEAFF. The DNA for the CDR3 is TGTGCCAGCAGTGAGTGGAACACCAACACTGAAGCTTTCTTT.

This clone was detected once. The chain is built from TRBV5-1 and TRBJ1-6; unclear D gene. Trimming pared 0 bases from V and 8 bases from J, leaving 9 bases between. This CDR3 region has 14 residues. CDR1 is SGHRS and CDR2 is YFSETQ in the germline V gene. The CDR3 spells CASSLGDTDSPLHF. The CDR3 DNA is TGCGCCAGCAGCTTGGGGGATACGGATTCACCCCTCCACTTT.

The chain carries TRBV3-1 (or the pseudogene TRBV3-2) and TRBJ1-5; no firm D call. The CDR3 runs to 14 residues. The germline CDR1 and CDR2 sequences are LGHDT and YNNKEL (reference sequence). Trimming took off 3 bases at V and 0 bases at J, with 6 bases between the two ends. CDR3 residues: CASSQSYSNQPQHF. CDR3 sequence (DNA): TGTGCCAGCAGCCAGTCCTATAGCAATCAGCCCCAGCATTTT.

This CDR3 is CASSLRRPGQDVHSPLHF. The CDR3 nucleotides are TGTGCCAGCAGCCTCCGTCGCCCGGGACAGGATGTCCATTCACCCCTCCACTTT. V gene TRBV3-1 (or the pseudogene TRBV3-2) combines with J gene TRBJ1-6; 8 positions match TRBD1. CDR3 length: 18 residues. The germline V gene encodes CDR1 LGHDT and CDR2 YNNKEL (reference sequence). The V and J ends lost 4 bases and 8 bases, in that order; junction bases with no gene match: 16.

The chain couples TRBV27 to TRBJ1-2; 10 bases line up with TRBD1. There are 21 residues in the CDR3. With 5 bases clipped from V and 4 bases from J, the junction kept 25 bases outside the gene matches. Germline V gives CDR1 MNHEY, CDR2 SMNVEV (reference sequence). The CDR3 loop reads CASSPNIPPRDRGLTFYGYTF. The CDR3 DNA is TGTGCCAGCAGTCCAAATATTCCCCCTCGGGACAGGGGCCTGACCTTCTATGGCTACACCTTC.

This clone came up once. The chain combines TRBV7-8 with TRBJ2-7; no reliable D call. The CDR3 is made up of 14 amino acids. Per the germline V gene, CDR1 is SGHVS and CDR2 is FQNEAQ. V shed 1 base and J shed 2 bases, with 9 bases lying between them. The CDR3 nucleotides read TGTGCCAGCAGCTTAGGCGGAAAACCCTACGAGCAGTACTTC. The encoded protein is CASSLGGKPYEQYF.

This clone was detected once. The chain joins TRBV3-1 (or the pseudogene TRBV3-2) to TRBJ1-3; no reliable D call. V shed 2 bases and J shed 3 bases, with 2 bases lying between them. The CDR3 covers 12 residues. The germline V gene encodes CDR1 LGHDT and CDR2 YNNKEL (reference sequence). The CDR3 sequence is CASSQYGNTIYF. CDR3 DNA: TGTGCCAGCAGCCAATATGGAAACACCATATATTTT.

This rearrangement joins TRBV6-5 to TRBJ1-2; 8 bases map to TRBD1. The ends lost 5 bases at V and 4 bases at J; junction bases unmatched: 6. The CDR3 has 14 amino acids. CDR1 and CDR2 (germline): MNHEY, SVGAGI. CDR3 amino acids: CASSRTGTGYGYTF. The CDR3 DNA reads as TGTGCCAGCAGTAGGACAGGGACGGGCTATGGCTACACCTTC.

The chain carries TRBV19 and TRBJ2-2, with TRBD1 as a possible D gene (6 bases). The CDR3 loop spans 13 amino acids. Between the trimmed V and J ends, which lost 6 bases and 6 bases, there was a span of 11 bases. Germline CDR1 is LNHDA and CDR2 is SQIVND (reference sequence). Written as DNA, the CDR3 is TGTGCCAGTAGCGGGCAGGGGTCCGGGGAGCTGTTTTTT. This encodes CASSGQGSGELFF. The full variable domain, with the rest looked up from reference TRBV19 and TRBJ2-2, is DGGITQSPKYLFRKEGQNVTLSCEQNLNHDAMYWYRQDPGQGLRLIYYSQIVNDFQKGDIAEGYSVSREKKESFPLTVTSAQKNPTAFYLCASSGQGSGELFFGEGSRLTVL.

CDR3 residues: CATSDSGGATGELFF. CDR3 DNA: TGTGCCACCAGTGATAGCGGGGGGGCGACCGGGGAGCTGTTTTTT. The chain joins TRBV24-1 to TRBJ2-2, with 10 bases fitting TRBD2. The junction had 2 bases not matched to a gene; V was cut back by 3 bases and J by 5 bases. This CDR3 is 15 amino acids long. Germline V gene data show CDR1 as KGHDR and CDR2 as SFDVKD.

The chain links TRBV7-9 to TRBJ1-6; D not certain. V was cut by 3 bases and J by 4 bases, with 4 bases left in between. The CDR3 is 13 amino acids. The germline V gene encodes CDR1 SEHNR and CDR2 FQNEAQ (reference sequence). In DNA, the CDR3 is TGTGCCAGCAGCTTGGGGTATAATTCACCCCTCCACTTT. This sequence encodes CASSLGYNSPLHF.

This sequence joins TRBV12-3 or TRBV12-4 and TRBJ1-1; D not resolved. The CDR3 has 13 residues. The V gene lost 1 base and the J gene lost 1 base, with 4 bases spanning the gap. The CDR3 reads CASSLGANTEAFF. CDR3 nucleotide sequence: TGTGCCAGCAGTTTAGGGGCGAACACTGAAGCTTTCTTT.

The V gene is TRBV7-3, the J gene TRBJ1-5; D not certain. The CDR3 length is 15 residues. The V gene lost 3 bases and the J gene lost 0 bases, with 9 bases spanning the gap. The V gene's germline CDR1 is SGHTA and CDR2 FQGTGA. For the CDR3, the DNA is TGTGCCAGCAGCTTTCCCGGGTCTAGCAATCAGCCCCAGCATTTT. It translates to CASSFPGSSNQPQHF.

This chain connects TRBV19 to TRBJ2-7; D is perhaps TRBD2 (5 bases). The V gene lost 3 bases and the J gene lost 3 bases, with 15 bases spanning the gap. This CDR3 has 15 amino acids. The germline V gene encodes CDR1 LNHDA and CDR2 SQIVND (reference sequence). CDR3 coding DNA: TGTGCCAGTAGTATGAAAGAGCGGAATCTCTACGAGCAGTACTTC. It codes for CASSMKERNLYEQYF.

The V gene is TRBV2, the J gene TRBJ1-1; 8 bases align to TRBD1. Losses at the gene ends were 6 bases for V and 0 bases for J; bases not matched to a gene: 9. The CDR3 extends over 16 amino acids. Germline V gene data show CDR1 as SNHLY and CDR2 as FYNNEI. CDR3 coding DNA: TGTGCCAGCAGCCGACAGGGGTGGTCATTGAACACTGAAGCTTTCTTT. Translated: CASSRQGWSLNTEAFF.

The CDR3 here is CSAVLGTEAFF. In DNA form, the CDR3 reads TGCAGTGCCGTCCTGGGGACTGAAGCTTTCTTT. V is TRBV20-1 and J is TRBJ1-1; D remains unclear. The CDR3 length is 11 residues. Germline CDR1 DFQATT, CDR2 SNEGSKA (reference sequence). V was clipped by 6 bases and J by 5 bases, with 10 bases between them.

The chain links TRBV12-3 or TRBV12-4 to TRBJ1-2, with D unclear. V was trimmed by 3 bases and J by 4 bases, leaving 6 bases between them. The CDR3 covers 12 residues. The CDR3 sequence: CASSFDVYGYTF. In nucleotides, the CDR3 is TGTGCCAGCAGTTTTGACGTCTATGGCTACACCTTC.